This is a list of T cell receptor beta chains from one sample in a study of cytomegalovirus exposure and HLA in healthy donors. The protocol was immunoSEQ multiplex PCR, while the TCRdb copy is restricted to in-frame clones and leaves out a portion. Of roughly 70,000 clones listed, roughly 95% are singletons. Sequencing used PBMCs. The source of these receptors is a young woman in good health and CMV-seropositive. Both conserved end residues are part of each CDR3. A D gene is named only where the DNA matches it firmly. Where a row states a size, it is once, few, many or the class of an expanded clone; other rows omit it.

TRBV6-5	.	TRBJ1-2	.	CASSYGRGGSNGYTF	TGTGCCAGCAGTTACGGTCGGGGGGGGTCTAATGGCTACACCTTC
TRBV27	.	TRBJ2-1	.	CASRGRGGSYNEQFF	TGTGCCAGCAGGGGGCGGGGTGGCTCCTACAATGAGCAGTTCTTC
TRBV27	.	TRBJ2-1	.	CASTAGSGKYNEQFF	TGTGCCAGCACCGCGGGTAGCGGAAAATACAATGAGCAGTTCTTC
TRBV19	few	TRBJ2-5	TRBD2	CASSIFGAGGPGRETQYF	TGTGCCAGTAGTATATTCGGAGCGGGAGGGCCCGGGAGGGAGACCCAGTACTTC
TRBV27	.	TRBJ1-2	.	CASSSSWDISNYGYTF	.
TRBV5-4	once	TRBJ2-4	TRBD1	CASSAQGTKNIQYF	TGTGCCAGCAGCGCACAGGGGACCAAAAACATTCAGTACTTC
TRBV28	.	TRBJ2-7	TRBD1	CASRLGQGASYEQYF	TGTGCCAGCAGACTAGGACAGGGGGCGTCCTACGAGCAGTACTTC
TRBV19	.	TRBJ2-1	TRBD2	CASSIIETSGRLFF	TGTGCCAGTAGTATAATAGAGACTAGCGGGAGGTTGTTCTTC
TRBV6-5	.	TRBJ2-1	TRBD2	CASSTGLAGVNEQFF	TGTGCCAGCAGTACGGGACTAGCGGGAGTTAATGAGCAGTTCTTC
TRBV30	.	TRBJ2-2	.	CACGGRMNTGELFF	TGTGCCTGCGGAGGACGGATGAACACCGGGGAGCTGTTTTTT
TRBV7-9	.	TRBJ2-5	TRBD1	CASSLDLGTGQETQYF	TGTGCCAGCAGTTTAGACCTCGGGACAGGTCAAGAGACCCAGTACTTC
TRBV12-5	.	TRBJ2-7	TRBD2	CASGLGAGSTYEQYF	TGTGCTAGTGGTTTGGGAGCGGGATCTACCTACGAGCAGTACTTC
TRBV12-5	few	TRBJ2-3	TRBD1	CASGRGGEADTQYF	TGTGCTAGTGGCCGAGGGGGCGAAGCAGATACGCAGTATTTT
TRBV27	once	TRBJ1-1	.	CASSFRGSREAFF	TGTGCCAGCAGTTTTCGAGGGAGTAGAGAAGCTTTCTTT
TRBV28	.	TRBJ1-5	.	CASSFGFLSRGNQPQHF	TGTGCCAGCAGTTTTGGGTTCCTTTCCAGGGGCAATCAGCCCCAGCATTTT
TRBV11-1	.	TRBJ2-3	.	CASSSTDTQYF	TGTGCCAGCAGCTCAACAGATACGCAGTATTTT
TRBV4-2	.	TRBJ2-1	TRBD1	CASSQGIGTATYNEQFF	TGTGCCAGCAGCCAAGGGATCGGGACAGCAACTTACAATGAGCAGTTCTTC
TRBV19	.	TRBJ2-7	.	CASSADSAYEQYF	TGTGCCAGTAGTGCAGACAGCGCCTACGAGCAGTACTTC
TRBV9	.	TRBJ2-5	TRBD2	CASSEGLAGTTQYF	TGTGCCAGCTCGGAGGGGCTAGCGGGAACGACCCAGTACTTC
TRBV28	.	TRBJ1-1	.	CASSFESMNTEAFF	TGTGCCAGCAGTTTTGAATCTATGAACACTGAAGCTTTCTTT
TRBV9	.	TRBJ1-4	.	CASSESGSWANEKLFF	TGTGCCAGCAGCGAATCAGGGTCTTGGGCTAATGAAAAACTGTTTTTT
TRBV4-1	.	TRBJ2-7	TRBD1	CASSQHPDRPYEQYF	TGCGCCAGCAGCCAACACCCGGACAGGCCCTACGAGCAGTACTTC